The 3 T cell receptor beta chains in this list originate from one sample, sequenced in a study of blood T cell repertoires in COVID-19. Clones were read by immunoSEQ multiplex PCR, and TCRdb kept only the in-frame ones, dropping some. The table has approximately 150,000 clones, 89% seen once. The sample taken for sequencing was peripheral blood. The receptors shown here come from a human donor in a cohort sampled during active COVID-19.

The genes are TRBV6-6 and TRBJ2-5; D is possibly TRBD1 (7 bases). V lost 6 bases and J lost 4, with 21 bases in between. Germline V gene lookup returns CDR1 MNHNY and CDR2 SVGAGI (reference sequence). There are 16 residues in the CDR3. CDR3 residues: CASSVLRGRDRETQYF. The DNA of the CDR3 is TGTGCCAGCAGCGTCCTGAGGGGGCGGGATCGAGAGACCCAGTACTTC.

In this sample, this clone turned up once. The J gene is TRBJ1-2, the V gene TRBV5-4; 9 positions match TRBD1. The CDR3 runs to 15 residues. The ends lost 0 bases at V and 4 bases at J; junction bases unmatched: 4. CDR1 is SGHNT, CDR2 YYREEE, per germline (reference sequence). The CDR3 spells CASSLGTGVSYGYTF. The CDR3 coding sequence is TGTGCCAGCAGCTTGGGGACAGGGGTAAGCTATGGCTACACCTTC. The variable domain in full, with the rest retrieved from reference TRBV5-4 and TRBJ1-2, is ETGVTQSPTHLIKTRGQQVTLRCSSQSGHNTVSWYQQALGQGPQFIFQYYREEENGRGNFPPRFSGLQFPNYSSELNVNALELDDSALYLCASSLGTGVSYGYTFGSGTRLTVV.

V and J are TRBV10-3 and TRBJ1-1; weak D call: TRBD1 (5 bases). The CDR3 runs to 14 residues. V lost 0 bases, J lost 1 base, and 6 bases lay in between. CDR1 and CDR2 from the germline V gene are ENHRY and SYGVKD. CDR3 sequence reads: CAISESTENTEAFF. CDR3 nucleotides: TGTGCCATCAGTGAGTCGACAGAGAACACTGAAGCTTTCTTT.